This paragraph covers one T cell receptor (beta chain) sequence. This sample is drawn from a study of blood T cell repertoires in COVID-19. Sequenced by immunoSEQ multiplex PCR; TCRdb stores in-frame clones only, minus some. The profile shows 200,000 or so clones, around 80% of them singletons. Germline V gene lookup returns CDR1 SGHRS and CDR2 YFSETQ. V lost 0 bases, J lost 5 bases, and 9 bases lay in between. This CDR3 has 15 residues. The TCR comes from a human donor with acute or convalescent COVID-19. The donor label of this sample is uncertain. The V call is TRBV5-1, the J call TRBJ1-6; the D is unclear. What was sequenced was peripheral blood. CDR3 DNA sequence: TGCGCCAGCAGCTTGGCCCAGTCCGATAATTCACCCCTCCACTTT. Protein: CASSLAQSDNSPLHF.